This TCR beta chain was identified in a study of shared clonotypes between healthy human individuals. This CDR3 has 16 amino acids. The V and J ends lost 0 bases and 0 bases respectively, with 11 bases between them. Germline V lookup: CDR1 SGHRS, CDR2 YFSETQ. Clones were sequenced by immunoSEQ multiplex PCR, and TCRdb holds only the in-frame ones, with some missing. The sample has almost 750,000 clones; about two thirds are singletons. The sample taken for sequencing was memory CD4+ T cells sorted from blood. Regarding subset: CD45RA-negative fraction. This rearrangement joins TRBV5-1 to TRBJ2-3, with D perhaps matching TRBD1 (5 bases). The receptor was isolated from a woman in her twenties or thirties in good health. The CDR3 reads CASSLAGDSSTDTQYF. The CDR3 DNA is TGCGCCAGCAGCTTGGCTGGAGACAGTAGCACAGATACGCAGTATTTT.